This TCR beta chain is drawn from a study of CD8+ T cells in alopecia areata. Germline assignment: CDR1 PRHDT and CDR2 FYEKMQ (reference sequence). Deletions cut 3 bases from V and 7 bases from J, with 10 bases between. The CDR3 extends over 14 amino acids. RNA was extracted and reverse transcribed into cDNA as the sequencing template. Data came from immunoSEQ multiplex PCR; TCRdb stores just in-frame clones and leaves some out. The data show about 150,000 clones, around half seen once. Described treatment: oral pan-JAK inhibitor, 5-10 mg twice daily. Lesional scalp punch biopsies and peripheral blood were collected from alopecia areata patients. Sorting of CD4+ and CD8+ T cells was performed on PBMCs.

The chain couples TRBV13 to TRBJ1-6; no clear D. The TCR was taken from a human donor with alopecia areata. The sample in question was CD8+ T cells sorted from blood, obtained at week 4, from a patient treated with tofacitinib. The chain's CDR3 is CASSFGPENSPLHF. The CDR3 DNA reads TGTGCCAGCAGCTTTGGGCCTGAGAATTCACCCCTCCACTTT.